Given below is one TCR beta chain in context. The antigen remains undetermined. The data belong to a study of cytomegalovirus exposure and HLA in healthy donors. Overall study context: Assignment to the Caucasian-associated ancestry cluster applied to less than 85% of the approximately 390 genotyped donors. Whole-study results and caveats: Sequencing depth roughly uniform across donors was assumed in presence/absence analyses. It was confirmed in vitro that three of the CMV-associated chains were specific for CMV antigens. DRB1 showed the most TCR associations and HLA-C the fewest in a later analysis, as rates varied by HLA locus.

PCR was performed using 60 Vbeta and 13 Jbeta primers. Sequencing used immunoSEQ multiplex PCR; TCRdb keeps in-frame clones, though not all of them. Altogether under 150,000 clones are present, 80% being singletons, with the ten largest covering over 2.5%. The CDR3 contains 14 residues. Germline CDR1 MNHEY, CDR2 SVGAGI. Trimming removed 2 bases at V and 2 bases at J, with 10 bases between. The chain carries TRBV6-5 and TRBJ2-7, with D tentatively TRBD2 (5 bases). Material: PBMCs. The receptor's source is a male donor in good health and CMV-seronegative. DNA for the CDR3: TGTGCCAGCAGTTACACTAGGCCTCCCTACGAGCAGTACTTC. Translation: CASSYTRPPYEQYF.